This T cell receptor (beta chain) was sequenced during a study of OX40 agonist ivuxolimab in advanced cancers. Turning to the study itself: Patients received ivuxolimab, an agonistic anti-OX40 (CD134) antibody. The eligibility criteria allowed prior anti-PD-1, anti-PD-L1 or anti-CTLA-4 therapy, and approximately 38% had some.

Of note for this clone: Its antigen is undetermined.

Sequencing used immunoSEQ multiplex PCR; TCRdb keeps in-frame clones, though not all of them. The sample carries around 80,000 clones, roughly 92% recorded once. Collection of blood occurred at baseline, at cycle 4 day 1, and at cycle 7 day 1. The CDR3 loop spans 15 amino acids. Germline assignment: CDR1 WNHNN and CDR2 SYGVQD (reference sequence). Trimming left V 0 bases short and J 0 bases short, with 7 bases between. Study-wide points: CD8+ T cells (on average) carried more expanded clones than CD4+ T cells.

This sequence was found in an adult with an advanced solid tumor such as melanoma, head and neck, liver or kidney cancer. Sequences were derived from CD4+ or CD8+ T cells sorted from blood, sampled in a trial of the OX40 agonist ivuxolimab. The chain has TRBV10-1 and TRBJ2-3; unclear D gene. The CDR3 region is CASSESQESTDTQYF. The CDR3 DNA reads as TGCGCCAGCAGTGAGTCCCAAGAAAGCACAGATACGCAGTATTTT.